A selection of T cell receptor beta chains follows, all from one sample in a study of patients and donors after allogeneic stem cell transplantation. Using its own MiXCR run on the RT-PCR reads, TCRdb lists one record per CDR3 protein. The sample has under 95,000 distinct CDR3 sequences; roughly 4.9% are singletons. The sequencing sample was made of blood, either unsorted or a sorted T cell fraction (not recorded which). The receptors come from a human donor who was either an allogeneic HSCT recipient or a stem cell or donor lymphocyte infusion donor (not recorded which). It is not recorded whose cells these are; they may come from a transplant donor. The CDR3 runs from the conserved cysteine through the conserved F or W. Fields, in order: clone size, V gene, D gene, J gene, CDR3 protein, CDR3 DNA. A D gene is named only where the DNA matches it firmly. The size entry is marked missing in some rows and otherwise reads once, few, many or a size class.

>many|TRBV4-2|TRBD2|TRBJ2-7
CASSQEMLAGGQRYEQYF
TGTGCCAGCAGCCAAGAAATGCTAGCGGGAGGCCAACGCTACGAGCAGTACTTC
>many|TRBV27|TRBD2|TRBJ2-1
CASSPSGTSGDYNEQFF
TGTGCCAGCAGCCCGTCCGGGACTAGCGGGGACTACAATGAGCAGTTCTTC
>few|TRBV12-3/TRBV12-4|NA|TRBJ1-5
CASSFAATSNQPQHF
TGTGCCAGCAGTTTTGCTGCGACTAGCAATCAGCCCCAGCATTTT
>many|TRBV19|TRBD2|TRBJ2-1
CASSIGLGNEQFF
TGTGCCAGTAGTATCGGACTAGGCAATGAGCAGTTCTTC
>many|TRBV20-1|TRBD2|TRBJ2-7
CSAILAGPSYEQYF
TGCAGTGCTATACTAGCGGGACCTTCCTACGAGCAGTACTTC
>many|TRBV6-2/TRBV6-3|TRBD1|TRBJ1-5
CASSLQGARQPQHF
TGTGCCAGCAGTCTACAGGGGGCGAGGCAGCCCCAGCATTTT
>many|TRBV20-1|NA|TRBJ2-7
CSATSGTTRSEQYF
TGCAGTGCTACATCCGGGACAACCCGAAGCGAGCAGTACTTC
>many|TRBV7-9|NA|TRBJ1-3
CASSARGGSGNTIYF
TGTGCCAGCAGCGCCAGGGGTGGCTCTGGAAACACCATATATTTT
>many|TRBV20-1|TRBD2|TRBJ2-3
CSARRLAGGPDTQYF
TGCAGTGCTAGAAGGCTAGCGGGGGGGCCAGATACGCAGTATTTT
>few|TRBV5-1|NA|TRBJ2-2
CASSWTDNTGELFF
TGCGCCAGCAGCTGGACAGATAACACCGGGGAGCTGTTTTTT
>many|TRBV6-1|NA|TRBJ2-7
CASMVQYSYEQYF
TGTGCCAGCATGGTTCAGTACTCCTACGAGCAGTACTTC
>few|TRBV11-2|NA|TRBJ1-1
CASSLVNRDTEAFF
TGTGCCAGCAGCTTGGTCAACAGAGACACTGAAGCTTTCTTT
>many|TRBV27|NA|TRBJ1-2
CASSLRRGTNYGYTF
TGTGCCAGCAGTTTACGAAGGGGGACCAACTATGGCTACACCTTC
>NA|TRBV7-8|NA|TRBJ1-2
CASSLKAGNNYGYTF
TGTGCCAGCAGCTTAAAAGCAGGGAATAACTATGGCTACACCTTC
>NA|TRBV20-1|NA|TRBJ1-5
CSASDGNQPQHF
TGCAGTGCTAGTGACGGCAATCAGCCCCAGCATTTT
>many|TRBV24-1|NA|TRBJ1-2
CATSETVSRWVYGYTF
TGTGCCACCAGTGAGACAGTTTCTCGGTGGGTTTATGGCTACACCTTC
>NA|TRBV5-1|NA|TRBJ1-1
CASSLEEGGSTEAFF
TGCGCCAGCAGCTTGGAGGAGGGCGGGAGCACTGAAGCTTTCTTT
>many|TRBV29-1|NA|TRBJ1-2
CSVAGNGGYTF
TGCAGCGTTGCGGGAAATGGTGGCTACACCTTC